What follows is one T cell receptor (beta chain) and its context. Antigen: not known. TCRdb's copy holds only in-frame clones and misses some; the assay was immunoSEQ multiplex PCR. The table includes 100,000 to 150,000 clones, roughly 90% detected once. This sample was taken from a study of T cell responses to AZD1222 COVID-19 vaccine. Broader study findings: Just a handful of people given AZD1222 tested seropositive at baseline. Repertoire sampling occurred only after the peak T cell response. Females outnumbered males among donors, who were mostly white British; clonal diversity was possibly underestimated.

The germline CDR1 and CDR2 sequences are SGHRS and YFSETQ. Trimming left V 0 bases short and J 6 bases short, with 10 bases between. CDR3 length equals 15 residues. This clonotype was obtained from an adult who received the AZD1222 COVID-19 vaccine. This specimen consisted of peripheral blood, obtained 28 days after the second AZD1222 dose. This chain connects TRBV5-1 to TRBJ1-6, with D possibly TRBD1 on 5 matching bases. CDR3 DNA: TGCGCCAGCAGCTTGGGGGGGGTCCGTAATTCACCCCTCCACTTT. It translates to CASSLGGVRNSPLHF. Filled out from reference TRBV5-1 and TRBJ1-6, the complete variable domain reads KAGVTQTPRYLIKTRGQQVTLSCSPISGHRSVSWYQQTPGQGLQFLFEYFSETQRNKGNFPGRFSGRQFSNSRSEMNVSTLELGDSALYLCASSLGGVRNSPLHFGNGTRLTVT.